This T cell receptor (beta chain) is from a study of shared clonotypes between healthy human individuals. Produced via immunoSEQ multiplex PCR; TCRdb's table is partial and in-frame only. This repertoire shows roughly 1,000,000 clones, around 78% found once; its top ten account for approximately 0.5%. CD4+ cell separation produced CD45RA+ naive and CD45RA-negative memory subsets. The V gene lost 4 bases and the J gene lost 5 bases, with 12 bases spanning the gap. CDR1 and CDR2 (germline): SGHRS, YFSETQ. This CDR3 region has 13 residues. Comment on this clone: Other DNA sequences in this specimen translate into the identical CDR3.

The clonotype originates from a man aged 18 to 29 in good health. Some clones in this sample may be carry-over from other donors' samples. The rearrangement links TRBV5-1 to TRBJ1-1, with D maybe TRBD1 (6 bases). The material sequenced was memory CD4+ T cells from PBMCs. As to subset: CD45RA-negative fraction. CDR3 region: CASSPSRGTEAFF. CDR3 nucleotide sequence: TGCGCCAGCAGCCCTTCCAGGGGAACTGAAGCTTTCTTT.